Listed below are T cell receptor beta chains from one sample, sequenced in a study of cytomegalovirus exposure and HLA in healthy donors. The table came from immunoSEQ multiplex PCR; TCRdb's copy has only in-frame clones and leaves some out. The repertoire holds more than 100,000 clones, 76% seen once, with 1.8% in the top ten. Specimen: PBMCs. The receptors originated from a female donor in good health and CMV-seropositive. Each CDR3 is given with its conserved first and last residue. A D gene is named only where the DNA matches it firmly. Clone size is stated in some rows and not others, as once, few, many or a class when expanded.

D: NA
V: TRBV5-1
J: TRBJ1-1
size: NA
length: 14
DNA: TGCGCCAGCAGCTTGGCCTACAGTAACACTGAAGCTTTCTTT
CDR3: CASSLAYSNTEAFF

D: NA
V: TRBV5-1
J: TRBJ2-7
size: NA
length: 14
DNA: TGCGCCAGCAGCTTGGGGGGGGACTCCTACGAGCAGTACTTC
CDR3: CASSLGGDSYEQYF

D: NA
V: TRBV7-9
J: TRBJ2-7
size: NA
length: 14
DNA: TGTGCCAGCGCCCGGGAGGACAGGGACTACGAGCAGTACTTC
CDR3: CASAREDRDYEQYF

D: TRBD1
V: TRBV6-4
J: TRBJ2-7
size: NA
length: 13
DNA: TGTGCCAGCGCCGGGACAGGGCCCTACGAGCAGTACTTC
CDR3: CASAGTGPYEQYF

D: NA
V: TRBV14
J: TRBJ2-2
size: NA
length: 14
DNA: TGTGCCAGCAGCCAACAGGCGCACACCGGGGAGCTGTTTTTT
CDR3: CASSQQAHTGELFF

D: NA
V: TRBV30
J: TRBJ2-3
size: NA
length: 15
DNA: TGTGCCTGGAGTGTAGCGCTAGTTAGCACAGATACGCAGTATTTT
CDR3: CAWSVALVSTDTQYF

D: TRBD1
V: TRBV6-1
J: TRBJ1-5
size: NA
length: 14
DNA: TGTGCCAGCAGAACGACAGGGAGAGGTCAGCCCCAGCATTTT
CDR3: CASRTTGRGQPQHF

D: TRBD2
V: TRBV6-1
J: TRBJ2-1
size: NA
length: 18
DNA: TGTGCCAGCAGTGATTTTAATCTAGCGGGTAGCTCCTACAATGAGCAGTTCTTC
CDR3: CASSDFNLAGSSYNEQFF

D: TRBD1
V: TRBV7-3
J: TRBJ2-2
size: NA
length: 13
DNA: TGTGCCAGCAGCACAGGGGGCACCGGGGAGCTGTTTTTT
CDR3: CASSTGGTGELFF

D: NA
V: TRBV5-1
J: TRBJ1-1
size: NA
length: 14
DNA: TGCGCCAGCAGCTTCTTAGAGGGGAACACTGAAGCTTTCTTT
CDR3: CASSFLEGNTEAFF

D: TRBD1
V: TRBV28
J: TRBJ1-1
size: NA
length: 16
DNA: TGTGCCAGCAGTACCCGGATAGGGACAGTTGACACTGAAGCTTTCTTT
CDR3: CASSTRIGTVDTEAFF

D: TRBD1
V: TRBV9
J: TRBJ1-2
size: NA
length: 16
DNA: TGTGCCAGCAGCCCCGAGATGGGGACAGGGGGCGGTGGCTACACCTTC
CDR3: CASSPEMGTGGGGYTF

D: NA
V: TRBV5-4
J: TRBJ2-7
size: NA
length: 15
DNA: TGTGCCAGCAGCTCGCACAGGGTCAGCTCCTACGAGCAGTACTTC
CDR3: CASSSHRVSSYEQYF

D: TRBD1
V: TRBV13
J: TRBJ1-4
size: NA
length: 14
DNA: TGTGCCAGCAGCCACAGGGGGCGAGGTGAAAAACTGTTTTTT
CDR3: CASSHRGRGEKLFF

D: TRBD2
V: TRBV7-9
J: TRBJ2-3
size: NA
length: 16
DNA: TGTGCCAGCAGACATAGCGGGGGGGTCGGCACAGATACGCAGTATTTT
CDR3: CASRHSGGVGTDTQYF

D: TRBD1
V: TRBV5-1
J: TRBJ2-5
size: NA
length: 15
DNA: TGCGCCAGCAGCGTACCGGGACAGGGGGGAGAGACCCAGTACTTC
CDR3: CASSVPGQGGETQYF

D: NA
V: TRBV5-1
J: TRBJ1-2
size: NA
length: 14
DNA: TGCGCCAGCAGCTTGTTTAGGGGAGGCGATGGCTACACCTTC
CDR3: CASSLFRGGDGYTF

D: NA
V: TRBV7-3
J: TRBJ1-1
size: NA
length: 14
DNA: TGTGCCAGCAGCTTCGCAGGACAGAACACTGAGGCTTTCTTT
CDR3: CASSFAGQNTEAFF

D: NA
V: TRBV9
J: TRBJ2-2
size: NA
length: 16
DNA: TGTGCCAGCAGCAGTCGACAGGCAGCGTACACCGGGGAGCTGTTTTTT
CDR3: CASSSRQAAYTGELFF

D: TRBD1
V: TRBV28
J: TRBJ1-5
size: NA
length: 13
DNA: TGTGCCAGCAGGAACAGGGGGCCACAGCCCCAGCATTTT
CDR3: CASRNRGPQPQHF

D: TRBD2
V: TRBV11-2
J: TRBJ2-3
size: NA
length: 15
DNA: TGTGCCAGCAGCTTAGCTAGCGGGAGTGCAGATACGCAGTATTTT
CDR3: CASSLASGSADTQYF

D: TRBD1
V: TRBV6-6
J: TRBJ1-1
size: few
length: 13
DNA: TGTGCCGGGGGGACAGGGGAGGCCACTGAAGCTTTCTTT
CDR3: CAGGTGEATEAFF

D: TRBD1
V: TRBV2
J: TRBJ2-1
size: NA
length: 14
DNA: TGTGCCAGCAGCCCACAGGGGGCGTTAGGTGAGCAGTTCTTC
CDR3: CASSPQGALGEQFF

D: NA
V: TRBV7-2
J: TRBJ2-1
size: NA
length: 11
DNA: TGTGCCAGCAGCTTATGGGCGGAGCAGTTCTTC
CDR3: CASSLWAEQFF

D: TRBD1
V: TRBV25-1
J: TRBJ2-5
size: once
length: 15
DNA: TGTGCCAGCAGTGTTCACAGGGGGTACCAAGAGACCCAGTACTTC
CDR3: CASSVHRGYQETQYF

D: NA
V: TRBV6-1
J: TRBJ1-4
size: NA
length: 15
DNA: TGTGCCAGCAGTGAATTCGGGGCAACTAATGAAAAACTGTTTTTT
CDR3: CASSEFGATNEKLFF

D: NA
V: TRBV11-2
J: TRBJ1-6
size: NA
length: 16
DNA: TGTGCCAGCAGCCCTCGGGAGAGGGTGTTGTATTCACCCCTCCACTTT
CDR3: CASSPRERVLYSPLHF

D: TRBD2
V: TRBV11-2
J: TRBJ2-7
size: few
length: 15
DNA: TGTGCCAGCAGCTCCCCGGGACTAGGGATTTACGAGCAGTACTTC
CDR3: CASSSPGLGIYEQYF

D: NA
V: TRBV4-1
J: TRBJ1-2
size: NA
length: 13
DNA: TGCGCCAGCAGCCAACCCGACAGGTCTGGCTACACCTTC
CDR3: CASSQPDRSGYTF

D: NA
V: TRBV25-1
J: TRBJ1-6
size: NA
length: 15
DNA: TGTGCCAGCAGTGAATCCATGGGGGGTATTTCACCCCTCCACTTT
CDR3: CASSESMGGISPLHF

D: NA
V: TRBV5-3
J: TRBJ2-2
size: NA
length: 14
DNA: TGTGCCAGAAGCTTGGCGAGCAAATCCGGGGAGCTGTTTTTT
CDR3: CARSLASKSGELFF

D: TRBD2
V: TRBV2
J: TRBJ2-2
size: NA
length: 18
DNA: TGTGCCAGCCTGGGGAGGCTAGCGGGAGGGAAGGTGACCGGGGAGCTGTTTTTT
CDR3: CASLGRLAGGKVTGELFF

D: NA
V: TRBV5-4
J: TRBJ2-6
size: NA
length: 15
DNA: TGTGCCAGCAGCACAAAAACGGACTTGGCCAACGTCCTGACTTTC
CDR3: CASSTKTDLANVLTF

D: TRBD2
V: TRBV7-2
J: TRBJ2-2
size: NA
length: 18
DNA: TGTGCCAGCAGCCGACGGACTAGCGGGAGGACGGGGGCCGGGGAGCTGTTTTTT
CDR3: CASSRRTSGRTGAGELFF

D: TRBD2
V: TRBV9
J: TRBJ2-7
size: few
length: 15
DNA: TGTGCCAGCAGCGTAGACGAGGGAGGGGACTACGAGCAGTACTTC
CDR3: CASSVDEGGDYEQYF

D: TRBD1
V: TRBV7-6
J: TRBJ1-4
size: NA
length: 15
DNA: TGTGCCAGCAGCTCGGGACAGGGGACCCGTGAAAAACTGTTTTTT
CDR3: CASSSGQGTREKLFF

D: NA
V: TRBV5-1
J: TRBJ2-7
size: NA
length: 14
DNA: TGCGCCAGCAGCCCGGATTTTGGGGCTCTCGAGCAGTACTTC
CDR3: CASSPDFGALEQYF

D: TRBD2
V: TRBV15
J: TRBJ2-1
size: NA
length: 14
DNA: TGTGCCACCAGCTTGGGGGGGGGAATCAATGAGCAGTTCTTC
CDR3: CATSLGGGINEQFF

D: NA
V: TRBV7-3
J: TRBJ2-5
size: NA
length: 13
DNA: TGTGCCAGCAGCTCCAGGGTGGGAGAGACCCAGTACTTC
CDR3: CASSSRVGETQYF

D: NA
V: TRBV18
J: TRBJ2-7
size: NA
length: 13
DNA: TGTGCCAGCTCAAGGGGCAGGGGTGAGGAGCAGTACTTC
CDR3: CASSRGRGEEQYF

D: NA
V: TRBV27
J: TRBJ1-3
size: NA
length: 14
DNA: TGTGCCAGCAGTTCACTGAGCTCTGGAAACACCATATATTTT
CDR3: CASSSLSSGNTIYF

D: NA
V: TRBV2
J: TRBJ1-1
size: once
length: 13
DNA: TGTGCCAGCAGCCGTCAGGGGTTTACTGAAGCTTTCTTT
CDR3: CASSRQGFTEAFF

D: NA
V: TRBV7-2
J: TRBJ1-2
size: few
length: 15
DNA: TGTGCCAGCAGCTTAGGGGGCAGGGGCCCGTATGGCTACACCTTC
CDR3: CASSLGGRGPYGYTF

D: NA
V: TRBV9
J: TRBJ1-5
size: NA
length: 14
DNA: TGTGCCAGCAGCGCCGGACATCTCAATCAGCCCCAGCATTTT
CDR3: CASSAGHLNQPQHF

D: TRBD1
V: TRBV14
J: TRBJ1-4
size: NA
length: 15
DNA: TGTGCCAGCAGCCAAGGAGACAGGGTTAATGAAAAACTGTTTTTT
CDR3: CASSQGDRVNEKLFF

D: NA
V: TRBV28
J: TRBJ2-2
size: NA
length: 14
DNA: TGTGCCGAAGGGGGTACAGGGAGCACCGGGGAGCTGTTTTTT
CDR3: CAEGGTGSTGELFF

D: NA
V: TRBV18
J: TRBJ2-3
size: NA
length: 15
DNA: TGTGCCAGCTCACCAGGGGCAGGTAGCACAGATACGCAGTATTTT
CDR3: CASSPGAGSTDTQYF